Listed below are T cell receptor beta chains from one sample, sequenced in a study of blood T cell repertoires in COVID-19. Libraries were prepared by immunoSEQ multiplex PCR; TCRdb keeps only in-frame clonotypes and omits some of them. The data show over 90,000 clones, 65% to 85% seen once. The material sequenced was peripheral blood. These receptors were collected from a man aged 80 or over with active or convalescent COVID-19. CDR3s include the opening cysteine and the closing phenylalanine or tryptophan. A D gene is named only where the DNA matches it firmly. Size is stated for part of the rows, as once, few or many counts, or as a class when the clone is expanded.

>TRBJ2-1|TRBV2|-|-
CASSASQGGEQFF
TGTGCCAGCAGTGCGAGCCAAGGGGGTGAGCAGTTCTTC
>TRBJ2-2|TRBV18|-|-
CASSPIQGAGELFF
TGTGCCAGCTCACCAATACAGGGAGCCGGGGAGCTGTTTTTT
>TRBJ1-2|TRBV4-3|-|-
CASSQEAASYGYTF
TGCGCCAGCAGCCAAGAGGCGGCCAGCTATGGCTACACCTTC
>TRBJ2-1|TRBV7-7|-|-
CASSLDTGSYNEQFF
TGTGCTAGCAGCTTAGATACGGGCTCCTACAATGAGCAGTTCTTC
>TRBJ1-2|TRBV24-1|-|-
CATSDFRTEYGYTF
TGTGCCACCAGTGATTTCCGGACAGAGTATGGCTACACCTTC
>TRBJ1-4|TRBV3-1/TRBV3-2|-|-
CASSQVRGGDPKLFF
TGTGCCAGCAGCCAAGTTCGGGGGGGCGATCCAAAACTGTTTTTT
>TRBJ1-5|TRBV6-5|TRBD1|-
CASSTTGDSNQPQHF
TGTGCCAGCAGTACGACAGGGGACAGCAATCAGCCCCAGCATTTT
>TRBJ2-3|TRBV7-2|-|-
CASSLDYTDTQYF
TGTGCCAGCAGCCTGGACTACACAGATACGCAGTATTTT
>TRBJ2-5|TRBV5-1|TRBD1|-
CASSAGTGGAQTQYF
TGCGCCAGCAGCGCCGGGACAGGGGGCGCGCAGACCCAGTACTTC
>TRBJ2-3|TRBV2|-|-
CASSSPKGGATDTQYF
TGTGCCAGCAGCTCCCCAAAGGGCGGGGCCACAGATACGCAGTATTTT
>TRBJ2-1|TRBV4-3|TRBD2|-
CASSQNTAGSYNEQFF
TGCGCCAGCAGCCAAAATACAGCGGGGTCCTACAATGAGCAGTTCTTC
>TRBJ1-6|TRBV6-5|-|-
CASTRGSNSPLHF
TGTGCCAGCACACGGGGGAGTAATTCACCCCTCCACTTT
>TRBJ2-1|TRBV6-2/TRBV6-3|TRBD2|-
CASSLSGAWNEQFF
TGTGCCAGCAGTCTTAGCGGGGCTTGGAATGAGCAGTTCTTC
>TRBJ2-7|TRBV19|TRBD1|-
CASSILPPGGGDYEQYF
TGTGCCAGTAGTATTCTCCCCCCAGGGGGCGGGGACTACGAGCAGTACTTC
>TRBJ2-7|TRBV27|TRBD2|-
CASSPQVGRELYEQYF
TGTGCCAGCAGCCCCCAGGTAGGGAGGGAACTCTACGAGCAGTACTTC
>TRBJ2-7|TRBV9|-|-
CASSGTGTSYEQYF
TGTGCCAGCAGCGGAACAGGGACCTCCTACGAGCAGTACTTC
>TRBJ1-5|TRBV7-2|-|-
CASSLVPIRDASNQPQHF
TGTGCCAGCAGCTTAGTTCCCATTCGCGATGCGAGCAATCAGCCCCAGCATTTT
>TRBJ1-2|TRBV7-2|TRBD1|-
CASSSWTGNYGYTF
TGTGCCAGCAGCTCTTGGACAGGGAACTATGGCTACACCTTC
>TRBJ2-1|TRBV7-9|-|-
CASSWGDPTWGQFF
TGTGCCAGCAGCTGGGGGGACCCAACCTGGGGGCAGTTCTTC
>TRBJ1-2|TRBV28|TRBD1|-
CASRSGTGPGGYTF
TGTGCCAGCAGATCCGGGACAGGGCCTGGGGGCTACACCTTC
>TRBJ1-2|TRBV10-1|-|few
CASSGVGAYGYTF
TGCGCCAGCAGTGGCGTGGGAGCCTATGGCTACACCTTC
>TRBJ1-4|TRBV2|-|-
CASRVEEKEKLFF
TGTGCCAGCAGGGTGGAGGAAAAGGAAAAACTGTTTTTT
>TRBJ1-5|TRBV2|-|-
CASSEAQPAGQPQHF
TGTGCCAGCAGTGAAGCGCAACCCGCGGGACAGCCCCAGCATTTT
>TRBJ2-2|TRBV27|-|-
CASSLAGTNTGELFF
TGTGCCAGCAGTTTAGCAGGGACGAACACCGGGGAGCTGTTTTTT
>TRBJ2-2|TRBV28|TRBD1|-
CASSAPTGDAGELFF
TGTGCCAGCAGTGCTCCGACAGGGGACGCCGGGGAGCTGTTTTTT
>TRBJ2-3|TRBV9|-|-
CASSGYRGTDTQYF
TGTGCCAGCAGCGGTTACCGCGGCACAGATACGCAGTATTTT
>TRBJ2-5|TRBV25-1|-|once
CASSELRGAVETQYF
TGTGCCAGCAGTGAATTACGGGGGGCCGTGGAGACCCAGTACTTC
>TRBJ1-2|TRBV5-5|-|-
CASSLGAATGNYGYTF
TGTGCCAGCAGCTTGGGGGCCGCTACAGGGAACTATGGCTACACCTTC
>TRBJ2-7|TRBV15|TRBD1|-
CATSREGQGGEQYF
TGTGCCACCAGCAGAGAGGGACAGGGAGGCGAGCAGTACTTC
>TRBJ1-2|TRBV19|-|-
CASSIDFNYGYTF
TGTGCCAGTAGTATCGACTTTAACTATGGCTACACCTTC
>TRBJ1-2|TRBV7-2|TRBD1|-
CASSLGQPYGYTF
TGTGCCAGCAGCTTGGGACAGCCCTATGGCTACACCTTC
>TRBJ1-5|TRBV15|-|few
CATSRERTGNQPQHF
TGTGCCACCAGCAGAGAGAGGACAGGCAATCAGCCCCAGCATTTT
>TRBJ2-7|TRBV4-1|TRBD1|many
CASSQRRTGENYEQYF
TGCGCCAGCAGCCAACGAAGGACAGGGGAGAACTACGAGCAGTACTTC
>TRBJ1-2|TRBV19|TRBD1|-
CASSPQTGGDYGYTF
TGTGCCAGTAGCCCCCAGACAGGGGGAGACTATGGCTACACCTTC
>TRBJ2-7|TRBV18|TRBD1|-
CASSPRGQEEQYF
TGTGCCAGCTCACCACGTGGACAGGAAGAGCAGTACTTC
>TRBJ1-3|TRBV18|TRBD1|-
CASSQGQGSTGNTIYF
TGTGCCAGCTCACAAGGACAGGGCTCCACTGGAAACACCATATATTTT
>TRBJ1-1|TRBV19|TRBD1|-
CASSINGGQGDVAFF
TGTGCCAGTAGTATAAATGGGGGACAGGGGGATGTGGCTTTCTTT
>TRBJ1-6|TRBV6-5|TRBD1|few
CASRTGESPLHF
TGTGCCAGCAGGACAGGGGAATCACCCCTCCACTTT
>TRBJ1-5|TRBV27|-|once
CASSLQGISNQPQHF
TGTGCCAGCAGTTTACAGGGGATTAGCAATCAGCCCCAGCATTTT
>TRBJ1-6|TRBV21-1|-|-
CASSKAVGIEEKDSPLHF
TGTGCCAGCAGCAAGGCTGTGGGCATCGAAGAGAAGGATTCACCCCTCCACTTT
>TRBJ2-1|TRBV2|TRBD1|once
CASREGAMNEQFF
TGTGCCAGCAGAGAGGGGGCGATGAATGAGCAGTTCTTC
>TRBJ1-2|TRBV30|TRBD1|once
CAWRGQGVKGYTF
TGTGCCTGGAGAGGACAGGGGGTTAAGGGCTACACCTTC
>TRBJ1-3|TRBV7-2|TRBD1|few
CASSAWTGGIGNTIYF
TGTGCCAGCAGCGCTTGGACAGGGGGCATTGGAAACACCATATATTTT
>TRBJ1-4|TRBV13|-|-
CASTALGGTNEKLFF
TGTGCCAGCACCGCCCTAGGTGGAACTAATGAAAAACTGTTTTTT
>TRBJ2-7|TRBV4-3|TRBD2|-
CASSQRAGDSYEQYF
TGCGCCAGCAGCCAGAGAGCGGGGGACTCCTACGAGCAGTACTTC
>TRBJ1-2|TRBV5-6|-|-
CASSLGQDGYTF
TGTGCCAGCAGCTTGGGTCAGGATGGCTACACCTTC
>TRBJ1-1|TRBV4-1|-|-
CASSSRHLYRAGVNTEAFF
TGCGCCAGCAGCTCCCGGCATCTTTACAGGGCTGGGGTGAACACTGAAGCTTTCTTT
>TRBJ1-1|TRBV19|TRBD1|-
CASTPDRVNTEAFF
TGTGCCAGTACCCCGGACAGGGTGAACACTGAAGCTTTCTTT
>TRBJ1-4|TRBV5-5|-|-
CASSLQGGREKLFF
TGTGCCAGCAGCTTGCAGGGTGGAAGGGAAAAACTGTTTTTT
>TRBJ1-5|TRBV10-3|TRBD1|few
CAISELGTGPNHQPQHF
TGTGCCATCAGTGAGCTAGGGACAGGACCAAATCATCAGCCCCAGCATTTT
>TRBJ2-7|TRBV7-2|TRBD1|-
CASSLAGTGAYEQYF
TGTGCCAGCAGCTTAGCCGGGACAGGGGCCTACGAGCAGTACTTC
>TRBJ2-7|TRBV15|-|once
CATSRDRGTPYEQYF
TGTGCCACCAGCAGAGATCGGGGGACCCCCTACGAGCAGTACTTC
>TRBJ2-7|TRBV6-2/TRBV6-3|TRBD2|-
CASSSGRGATYEQYF
TGTGCCAGCAGTTCCGGGCGGGGGGCCACCTACGAGCAGTACTTC
>TRBJ1-4|TRBV18|-|-
CASSPRRGTTNEKLFF
TGTGCCAGCTCACCCCGCAGGGGCACAACTAATGAAAAACTGTTTTTT